What follows is one T cell receptor beta chain and its context. As yet, its antigen is unknown. Sequenced unstimulated subsets in a few donor pairs: CD4+ naive, CD4+ memory, CD8+ naive, CD8+ effector memory, CD8+ TEMRA. This sample is part of a study of siplizumab effects on memory and regulatory T cells. Findings and limits, study-wide: Siplizumab cultures yielded proliferating Tregs whose suppressive function was not confirmed. The naive T cell population seemed more diverse than memory cells and seemed a major contributor to the alloresponse.

Germline V gene sequence: CDR1 MNHEY, CDR2 SMNVEV (reference sequence). The CDR3 length is 14 residues. J gave up 9 bases and V 6 bases, and 8 bases lay outside the gene matches. Generated by immunoSEQ multiplex PCR, the TCRdb table keeps only in-frame clones and is missing some. The data hold tens of thousands of clones, with around 79% observed a single time. The sequencing sample was made of memory CD4+ T cells sorted from blood. V is TRBV27 and J is TRBJ1-6; 7 positions agree with TRBD1. This TCR was recovered from a human donor in good health. Here the CDR3 reads CASSLDRAGSPLHF. The CDR3, as DNA: TGTGCCAGCAGCCTAGACAGGGCCGGTTCACCCCTCCACTTT.